Listed below are T cell receptor beta chains from one sample, sequenced in a study of CD4+ T cells in melanoma. Sequencing used immunoSEQ multiplex PCR; TCRdb keeps in-frame clones, though not all of them. This sample carries 11,000 to 15,000 clones, 60% to 70% of them seen once, and the ten largest clones take around 15%. Sequencing was carried out using cells from a culture (not recorded whether cultured in vitro). The source of these receptors is a human donor with melanoma. The CDR3 runs from the conserved cysteine through the conserved F or W. The order of the fields is J gene, clone size, V gene, CDR3 length, D gene, CDR3 protein, CDR3 DNA. A D gene is named only where the DNA matches it firmly. The size field is filled for only some rows; it gives once, few, many or a size class.

TRBJ2-7 | NA | TRBV10-2 | 15 | TRBD2 | CASSDPGTSSHEQYF | TGCGCCAGCAGTGACCCCGGGACTAGCTCCCACGAGCAGTACTTC
TRBJ1-3 | few | TRBV6-5 | 14 | NA | CASRGRGTGNTIYF | TGTGCCAGCCGTGGTCGTGGGACTGGAAACACCATATATTTT
TRBJ2-7 | medium-sized | TRBV2 | 13 | NA | CASSFPLSYEQYF | TGTGCCAGCTCGTTCCCGTTGTCCTACGAGCAGTACTTC
TRBJ2-1 | NA | TRBV29-1 | 14 | TRBD1 | CSVPGQGFANEQFF | TGCAGCGTTCCTGGACAGGGATTCGCGAATGAGCAGTTCTTC
TRBJ2-7 | once | TRBV29-1 | 14 | TRBD1 | CSVLGGTGVDEQYF | TGTAGCGTCCTCGGGGGGACAGGGGTGGACGAGCAGTACTTC
TRBJ1-1 | few | TRBV5-1 | 13 | NA | CASGSRPNTEAFF | TGCGCCAGCGGGTCCCGCCCGAACACTGAAGCTTTCTTT
TRBJ2-5 | NA | TRBV30 | 14 | NA | CAWRGGAVRETQYF | TGTGCCTGGAGAGGTGGGGCGGTCAGAGAGACCCAGTACTTC
TRBJ2-3 | NA | TRBV29-1 | 16 | TRBD2 | CSVFHFAGGLIDTQYF | TGCAGCGTTTTCCACTTTGCGGGGGGCCTGATAGATACGCAGTATTTT
TRBJ2-5 | few | TRBV5-3 | 14 | NA | CARSSQERRETQYF | TGTGCCAGAAGCTCCCAGGAACGTCGAGAGACCCAGTACTTC
TRBJ2-7 | NA | TRBV19 | 16 | TRBD1 | CASSALGTGMDSEQYF | TGTGCCAGTAGCGCACTGGGGACAGGGATGGATAGCGAGCAGTACTTC
TRBJ1-3 | NA | TRBV5-4 | 15 | NA | CASSLQGNPGNTIYF | TGTGCCAGCAGCTTGCAAGGCAACCCTGGAAACACCATATATTTT
TRBJ1-6 | few | TRBV7-9 | 15 | NA | CASSLMGGRDSPLHF | TGTGCCAGCAGCTTAATGGGGGGCCGGGATTCACCCCTCCACTTT
TRBJ2-5 | once | TRBV7-8 | 13 | NA | CASSWGGEATQYF | TGTGCCAGCAGCTGGGGGGGCGAAGCGACCCAGTACTTC
TRBJ2-2 | NA | TRBV7-3 | 16 | NA | CASSPQPNRLGGELFF | TGTGCCAGCAGCCCCCAACCCAATCGGCTGGGCGGGGAGCTGTTTTTT
TRBJ2-7 | few | TRBV2 | 14 | TRBD1 | CASRGTGVVHEQYF | TGTGCCAGCAGGGGGACAGGGGTGGTCCACGAGCAGTACTTC
TRBJ1-4 | NA | TRBV5-1 | 15 | NA | CASRFLGWTNEKLFF | TGCGCCAGCAGATTTCTAGGGTGGACTAATGAAAAACTGTTTTTT
TRBJ1-5 | NA | TRBV4-1 | 15 | NA | CASSQVTPQGQPQHF | TGCGCCAGCAGCCAAGTAACCCCACAAGGTCAGCCCCAGCATTTT
TRBJ1-5 | few | TRBV19 | 15 | NA | CASSIRGISNQPQHF | TGTGCCAGTAGTATTCGGGGGATTAGCAATCAGCCCCAGCATTTT
TRBJ2-1 | NA | TRBV2 | 12 | NA | CASRGTGTEQFF | TGTGCCAGCAGGGGTACCGGGACAGAGCAGTTCTTC
TRBJ1-6 | few | TRBV6-4 | 14 | NA | CASSDSYLNSPLHF | TGTGCCAGCAGTGACTCGTATCTGAATTCACCCCTCCACTTT
TRBJ1-1 | few | TRBV30 | 15 | TRBD1 | CAWSEGGGYGTEAFF | TGTGCCTGGAGTGAAGGGGGCGGATATGGCACTGAAGCTTTCTTT
TRBJ1-3 | NA | TRBV7-9 | 15 | NA | CASSSPRDGGNTIYF | TGTGCCAGCAGCAGTCCACGGGACGGGGGAAACACCATATATTTT
TRBJ2-1 | NA | TRBV11-2 | 14 | TRBD2 | CASSSPRGDNEQFF | TGTGCCAGCAGCTCTCCCCGGGGGGACAATGAGCAGTTCTTC
TRBJ2-2 | NA | TRBV4-1 | 15 | TRBD1 | CASSQGQVPPGELFF | TGCGCCAGCAGCCAGGGACAGGTCCCCCCCGGGGAGCTGTTTTTT
TRBJ2-1 | NA | TRBV7-2 | 16 | NA | CASSLEGFDRHNEQFF | TGTGCCAGCAGCTTAGAGGGGTTTGATCGGCACAATGAGCAGTTCTTC
TRBJ1-2 | few | TRBV6-1 | 12 | NA | CASSARWGGYTF | TGTGCCAGCAGTGCCCGGTGGGGAGGCTACACCTTC
TRBJ2-1 | NA | TRBV15 | 17 | TRBD1 | CATSSQYSGTVDNEQFF | TGTGCCACCAGCAGCCAATACTCCGGGACAGTTGACAATGAGCAGTTCTTC
TRBJ1-2 | NA | TRBV29-1 | 11 | NA | CSVAEALGYTF | TGCAGCGTTGCAGAGGCCTTGGGCTACACCTTC
TRBJ2-2 | NA | TRBV7-2 | 15 | NA | CASSEGTYYTGELFF | TGTGCCAGCAGCGAAGGGACTTATTACACCGGGGAGCTGTTTTTT
TRBJ1-1 | NA | TRBV14 | 14 | NA | CASSQAPGRTEAFF | TGTGCCAGCAGCCAAGCTCCGGGCCGGACTGAAGCTTTCTTT
TRBJ1-2 | NA | TRBV6-4 | 14 | NA | CASSVTGGVDGYTF | TGTGCCAGCAGTGTCACAGGAGGAGTTGATGGCTACACCTTC
TRBJ2-2 | NA | TRBV6-5 | 16 | NA | CASSYTRQGGTGELFF | TGTGCCAGCAGTTACACGAGACAGGGAGGTACCGGGGAGCTGTTTTTT
TRBJ1-2 | NA | TRBV6-1 | 14 | NA | CAGRRTGHKDGYTF | TGTGCCGGACGTAGAACAGGGCACAAGGATGGCTACACCTTC
TRBJ2-3 | NA | TRBV5-1 | 15 | TRBD2 | CASSASGGYTDTQYF | TGCGCCAGCAGTGCTAGCGGGGGATACACAGATACGCAGTATTTT
TRBJ1-5 | once | TRBV12-5 | 13 | TRBD1 | CASGPTGRQPQHF | TGTGCTAGTGGTCCGACAGGGCGTCAGCCCCAGCATTTT
TRBJ2-5 | NA | TRBV18 | 13 | NA | CASSPRTQETQYF | TGTGCCAGCTCACCACGGACCCAAGAGACCCAGTACTTC
TRBJ2-7 | NA | TRBV4-2 | 13 | NA | CASSQAPTYEQYF | TGTGCCAGCAGCCAAGCTCCGACCTACGAGCAGTACTTC
TRBJ1-6 | few | TRBV19 | 15 | NA | CASSIAGRYNSPLHF | TGTGCCAGTAGTATAGCGGGCCGCTATAATTCACCCCTCCACTTT
TRBJ2-7 | NA | TRBV13 | 16 | TRBD2 | CASSPDGSGGSYEQYF | TGTGCCAGCAGCCCTGACGGTAGCGGGGGGTCATACGAGCAGTACTTC
TRBJ2-3 | NA | TRBV10-3 | 16 | TRBD1 | CAISESARGSTDTQYF | TGTGCCATCAGTGAGTCTGCCAGGGGGAGCACAGATACGCAGTATTTT